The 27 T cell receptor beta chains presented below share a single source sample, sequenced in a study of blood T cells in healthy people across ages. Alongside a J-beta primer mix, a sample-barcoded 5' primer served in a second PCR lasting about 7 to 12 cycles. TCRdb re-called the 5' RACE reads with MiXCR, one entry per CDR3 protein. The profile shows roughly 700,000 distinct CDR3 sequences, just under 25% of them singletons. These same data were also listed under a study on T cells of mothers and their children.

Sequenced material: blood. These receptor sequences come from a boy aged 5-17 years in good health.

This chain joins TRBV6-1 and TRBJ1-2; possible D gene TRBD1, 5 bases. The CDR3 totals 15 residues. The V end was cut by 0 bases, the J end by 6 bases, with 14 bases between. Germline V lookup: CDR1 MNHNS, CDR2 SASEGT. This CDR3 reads CASSEALQGANGYTF. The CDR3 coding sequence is TGTGCCAGCAGTGAAGCGCTTCAAGGGGCGAATGGCTACACCTTC.

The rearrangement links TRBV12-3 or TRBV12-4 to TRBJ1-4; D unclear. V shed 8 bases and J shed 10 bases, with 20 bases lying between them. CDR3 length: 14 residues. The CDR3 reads CASAMDELGGKLFF. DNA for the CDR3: TGTGCCAGCGCGATGGACGAACTGGGTGGAAAACTGTTTTTT.

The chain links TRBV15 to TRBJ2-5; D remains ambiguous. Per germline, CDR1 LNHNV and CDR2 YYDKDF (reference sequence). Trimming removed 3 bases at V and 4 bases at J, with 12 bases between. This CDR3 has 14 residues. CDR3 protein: CATSRGFERETQYF. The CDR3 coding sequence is TGTGCCACCAGCAGGGGGTTCGAAAGAGAGACCCAGTACTTC.

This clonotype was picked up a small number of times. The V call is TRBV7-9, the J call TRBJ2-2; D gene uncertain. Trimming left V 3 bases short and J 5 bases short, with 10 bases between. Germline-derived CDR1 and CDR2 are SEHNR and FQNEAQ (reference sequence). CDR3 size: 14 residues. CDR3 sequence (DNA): TGTGCCAGCAGCTTTGAGGCCGGGACCGGGGAGCTGTTTTTT. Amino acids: CASSFEAGTGELFF.

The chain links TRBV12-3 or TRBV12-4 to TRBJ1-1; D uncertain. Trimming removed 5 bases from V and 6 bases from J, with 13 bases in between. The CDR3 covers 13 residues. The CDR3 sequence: CASSQDFHPEAFF. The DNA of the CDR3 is TGTGCCAGCAGTCAGGACTTTCACCCTGAAGCTTTCTTT.

CDR3 loop: CASSLASGGAREQFF. The CDR3 DNA is TGTGCCAGCAGCTTAGCTAGCGGGGGGGCTCGGGAGCAGTTCTTC. The chain joins TRBV7-2 to TRBJ2-5, with 11 bases matching TRBD2. Matching the DNA end better, TRBJ2-1 makes the J call doubtful. This CDR3 region has 15 residues. Germline V gives CDR1 SGHTA, CDR2 FQGNSA.

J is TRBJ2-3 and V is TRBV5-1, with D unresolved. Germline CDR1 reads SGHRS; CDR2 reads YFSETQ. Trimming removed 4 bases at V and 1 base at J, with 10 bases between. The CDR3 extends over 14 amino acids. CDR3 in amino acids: CASSLTLGTDTQYF. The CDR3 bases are TGCGCCAGCAGCCTCACCTTAGGCACAGATACGCAGTATTTT.

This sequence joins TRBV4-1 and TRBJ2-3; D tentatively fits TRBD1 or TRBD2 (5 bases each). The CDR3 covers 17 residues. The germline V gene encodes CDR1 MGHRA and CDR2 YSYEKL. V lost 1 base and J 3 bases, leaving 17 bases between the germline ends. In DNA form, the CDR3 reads TGCGCCAGCAGCCAAGTTGTTTCTGGGACGAAAACAGATACGCAGTATTTT. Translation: CASSQVVSGTKTDTQYF.

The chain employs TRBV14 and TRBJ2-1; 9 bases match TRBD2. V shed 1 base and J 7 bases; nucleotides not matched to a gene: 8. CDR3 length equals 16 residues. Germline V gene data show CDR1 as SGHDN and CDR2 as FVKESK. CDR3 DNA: TGTGCCAGCAGCCAAGGCCCAGCGGGAGGAGGTAATGAGCAGTTCTTC. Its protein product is CASSQGPAGGGNEQFF.

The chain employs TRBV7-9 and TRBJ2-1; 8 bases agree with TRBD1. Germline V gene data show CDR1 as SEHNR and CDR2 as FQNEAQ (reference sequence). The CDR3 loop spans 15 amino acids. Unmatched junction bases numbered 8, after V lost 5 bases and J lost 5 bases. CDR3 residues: CASSPSDRGDNEQFF. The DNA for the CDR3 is TGTGCCAGCAGCCCTTCCGACAGGGGAGACAATGAGCAGTTCTTC. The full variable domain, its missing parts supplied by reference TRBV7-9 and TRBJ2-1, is DTGVSQNPRHKITKRGQNVTFRCDPISEHNRLYWYRQTLGQGPEFLTYFQNEAQLEKSRLLSDRFSAERPKGSFSTLEIQRTEQGDSAMYLCASSPSDRGDNEQFFGPGTRLTVL.

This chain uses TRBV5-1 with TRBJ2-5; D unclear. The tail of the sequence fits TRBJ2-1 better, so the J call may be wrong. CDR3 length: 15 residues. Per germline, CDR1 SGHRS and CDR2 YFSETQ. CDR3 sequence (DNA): TGCGCCAGCAGCTTCGCGACTGGCCTTGCCAATGAGCAGTTCTTC. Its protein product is CASSFATGLANEQFF.

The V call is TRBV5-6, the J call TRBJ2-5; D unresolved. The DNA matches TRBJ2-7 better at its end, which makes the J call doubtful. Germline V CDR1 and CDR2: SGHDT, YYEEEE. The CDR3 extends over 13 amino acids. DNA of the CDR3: TGTGCCAGCAGCTTGGCTTTCGGTCACGAGCAGTACTTC. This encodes CASSLAFGHEQYF.

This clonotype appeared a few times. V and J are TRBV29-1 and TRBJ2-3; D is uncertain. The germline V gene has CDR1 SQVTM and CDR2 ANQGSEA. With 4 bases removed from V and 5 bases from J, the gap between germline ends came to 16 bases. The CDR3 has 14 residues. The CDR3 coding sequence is TGCAGCGTTGGGACCTCATTTCTGGGAGATACGCAGTATTTT. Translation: CSVGTSFLGDTQYF.

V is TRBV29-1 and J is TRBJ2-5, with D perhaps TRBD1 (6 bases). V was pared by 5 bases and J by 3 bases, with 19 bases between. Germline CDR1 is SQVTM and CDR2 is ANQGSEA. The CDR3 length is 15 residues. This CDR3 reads CSVCYVGALEETQYF. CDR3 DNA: TGCAGCGTTTGCTATGTGGGGGCCTTGGAAGAGACCCAGTACTTC.

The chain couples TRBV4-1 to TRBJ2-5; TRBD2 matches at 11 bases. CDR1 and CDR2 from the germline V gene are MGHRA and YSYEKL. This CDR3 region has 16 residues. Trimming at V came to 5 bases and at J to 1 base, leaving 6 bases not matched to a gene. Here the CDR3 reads CASSFRLAGSQETQYF. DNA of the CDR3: TGCGCCAGCAGCTTCCGACTAGCGGGGTCCCAAGAGACCCAGTACTTC.

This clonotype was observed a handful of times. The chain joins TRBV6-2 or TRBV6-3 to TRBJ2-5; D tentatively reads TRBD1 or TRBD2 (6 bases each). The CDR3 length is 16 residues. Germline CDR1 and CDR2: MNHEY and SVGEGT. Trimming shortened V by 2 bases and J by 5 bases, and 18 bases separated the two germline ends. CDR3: CASSYPEGHVVETQYF. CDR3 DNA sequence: TGTGCCAGCAGTTACCCGGAGGGACACGTCGTCGAGACCCAGTACTTC.

The DNA for the CDR3 is TGTGCCAGCAGCCAAGTTGACGGGTATGGCTACACCTTC. Protein: CASSQVDGYGYTF. The chain links TRBV3-1 to TRBJ1-2; D gene unclear. The CDR3 runs 13 residues. V lost 1 base, J lost 5 bases, and 8 bases lay in between. Per germline, CDR1 LGHDT and CDR2 YNNKEL (reference sequence).

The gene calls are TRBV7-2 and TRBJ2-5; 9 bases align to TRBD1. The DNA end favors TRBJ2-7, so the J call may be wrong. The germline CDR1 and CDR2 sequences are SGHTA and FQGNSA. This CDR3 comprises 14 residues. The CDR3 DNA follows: TGTGCCACAACAACCGGGACAGGGCCCTACGAGCAGTACTTC. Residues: CATTTGTGPYEQYF.

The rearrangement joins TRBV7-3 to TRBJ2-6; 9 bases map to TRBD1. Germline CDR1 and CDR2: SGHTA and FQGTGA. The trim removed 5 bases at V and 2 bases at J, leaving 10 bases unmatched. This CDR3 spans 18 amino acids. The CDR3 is CASSLSGTGLTGANVLTF. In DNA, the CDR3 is TGTGCCAGCAGCCTAAGCGGGACAGGGTTGACTGGGGCCAACGTCCTGACTTTC.

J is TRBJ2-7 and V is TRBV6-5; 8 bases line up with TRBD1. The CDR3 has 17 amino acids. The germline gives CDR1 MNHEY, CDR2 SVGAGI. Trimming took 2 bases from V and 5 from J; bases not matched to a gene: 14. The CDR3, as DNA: TGTGCCAGCAGTTACGCTGGCCAGGGGGCAGGGGGGAACGAGCAGTACTTC. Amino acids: CASSYAGQGAGGNEQYF.

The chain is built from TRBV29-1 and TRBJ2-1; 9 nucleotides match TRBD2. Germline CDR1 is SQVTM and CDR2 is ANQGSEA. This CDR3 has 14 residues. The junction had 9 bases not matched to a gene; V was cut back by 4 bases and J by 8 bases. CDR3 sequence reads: CSVVWREGNDEQFF. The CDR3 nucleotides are TGCAGCGTTGTCTGGCGGGAGGGTAACGATGAGCAGTTCTTC.

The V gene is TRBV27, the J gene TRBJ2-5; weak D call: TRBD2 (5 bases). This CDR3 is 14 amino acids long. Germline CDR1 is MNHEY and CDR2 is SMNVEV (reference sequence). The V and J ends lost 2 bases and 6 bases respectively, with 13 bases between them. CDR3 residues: CASSLGLSTKTQYF. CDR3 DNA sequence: TGTGCCAGCAGTTTAGGACTGAGCACGAAGACCCAGTACTTC.

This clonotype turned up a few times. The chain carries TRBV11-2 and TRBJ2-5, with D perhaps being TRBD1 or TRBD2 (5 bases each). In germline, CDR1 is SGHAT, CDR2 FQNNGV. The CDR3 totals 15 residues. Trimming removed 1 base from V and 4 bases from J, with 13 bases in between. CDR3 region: CASSLGSDGGETQYF. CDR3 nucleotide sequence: TGTGCCAGCAGCTTAGGGTCAGATGGGGGAGAGACCCAGTACTTC.

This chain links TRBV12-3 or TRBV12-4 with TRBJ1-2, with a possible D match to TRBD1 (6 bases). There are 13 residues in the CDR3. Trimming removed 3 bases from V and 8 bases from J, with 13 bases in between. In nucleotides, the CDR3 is TGTGCCAGCAGTTTCCCAGGGGCCGACGGCTACACCTTC. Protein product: CASSFPGADGYTF.

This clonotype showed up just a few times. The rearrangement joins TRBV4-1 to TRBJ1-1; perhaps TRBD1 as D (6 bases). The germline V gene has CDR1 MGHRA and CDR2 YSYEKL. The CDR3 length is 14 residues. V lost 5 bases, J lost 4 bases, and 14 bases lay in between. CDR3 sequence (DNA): TGCGCCAGCAGCGACGTAGGGGGTCTCACTGAAGCTTTCTTT. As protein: CASSDVGGLTEAFF.

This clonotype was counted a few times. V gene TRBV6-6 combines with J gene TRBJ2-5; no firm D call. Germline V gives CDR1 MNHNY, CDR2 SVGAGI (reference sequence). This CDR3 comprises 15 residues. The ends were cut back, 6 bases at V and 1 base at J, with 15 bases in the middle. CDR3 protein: CASSQARTSQETQYF. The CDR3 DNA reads TGTGCCAGCAGCCAAGCCCGGACCTCCCAAGAGACCCAGTACTTC.

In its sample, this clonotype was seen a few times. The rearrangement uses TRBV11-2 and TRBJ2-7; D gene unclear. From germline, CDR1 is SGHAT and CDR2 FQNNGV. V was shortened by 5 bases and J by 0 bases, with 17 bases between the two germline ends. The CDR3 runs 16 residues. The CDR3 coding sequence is TGTGCCAGCAGCGTATTTCCTCCCAAAGACTCCTACGAGCAGTACTTC. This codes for CASSVFPPKDSYEQYF.